This TCR beta chain derives from a study of T cell responses to AZD1222 COVID-19 vaccine. Regarding the study as a whole: Spike-specific TCR breadth and depth were elevated following two AZD1222 doses.

Only in-frame clones appear in the TCRdb table, and some are missing; sequencing was by immunoSEQ multiplex PCR. The sample lists roughly 80,000 clones, around 89% occurring once. A remark on this clone: No antigen is known for it.

Source: peripheral blood, taken on day 0 of AZD1222 vaccination. The origin of this receptor is an adult in good health.

CDR3 region: CASSPMSVLNTEAFF. CDR3 DNA sequence: TGTGCCAGCTCACCAATGTCCGTCTTGAACACTGAAGCTTTCTTT. The V gene is TRBV18, the J gene TRBJ1-1; no reliable D call. There are 15 residues in the CDR3. Deletions cut 2 bases from V and 0 bases from J, with 10 bases between. Germline lookup yields CDR1 KGHSH and CDR2 LQKENI. The full variable domain, in which reference TRBV18 and TRBJ1-1 provide the parts outside the CDR3, is NAGVMQNPRHLVRRRGQEARLRCSPMKGHSHVYWYRQLPEEGLKFMVYLQKENIIDESGMPKERFSAEFPKEGPSILRIQQVVRGDSAAYFCASSPMSVLNTEAFFGQGTRLTVV.